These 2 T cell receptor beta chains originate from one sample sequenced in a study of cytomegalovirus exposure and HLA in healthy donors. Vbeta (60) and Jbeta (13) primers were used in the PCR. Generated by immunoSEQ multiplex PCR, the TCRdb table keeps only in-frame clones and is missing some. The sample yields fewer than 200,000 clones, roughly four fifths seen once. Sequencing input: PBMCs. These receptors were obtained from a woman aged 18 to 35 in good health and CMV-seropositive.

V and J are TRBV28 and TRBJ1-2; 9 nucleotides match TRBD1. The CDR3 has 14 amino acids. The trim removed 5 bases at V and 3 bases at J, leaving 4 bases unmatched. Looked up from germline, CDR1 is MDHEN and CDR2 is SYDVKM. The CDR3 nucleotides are TGTGCCAGCAGTCCCCGGACAGGGGACTATGGCTACACCTTC. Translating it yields CASSPRTGDYGYTF.

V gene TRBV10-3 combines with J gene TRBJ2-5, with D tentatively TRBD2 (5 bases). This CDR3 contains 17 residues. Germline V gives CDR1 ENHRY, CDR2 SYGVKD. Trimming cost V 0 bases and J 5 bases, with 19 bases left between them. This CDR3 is CAISESRGRVWEETQYF. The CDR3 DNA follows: TGTGCCATCAGTGAGTCGCGAGGACGGGTATGGGAGGAGACCCAGTACTTC.